Detailed here is one T cell receptor (beta chain). The antigen remains unidentified. Clones were sequenced by immunoSEQ multiplex PCR, and TCRdb holds only the in-frame ones, with some missing. This sample has about 5,600 clones, with about two thirds found just once. Germline CDR1 and CDR2: SGHNT and YENEEA. CDR3 size: 17 residues. The V and J ends lost 3 bases and 6 bases, in that order; junction bases with no gene match: 11. The data belong to a study of CD8 T cell repertoires and HIV-1 epitope variants. The chain combines TRBV11-3 with TRBJ2-2; 9 positions agree with TRBD1. The receptor was derived from a male donor with HIV. The specimen was cultured CD8+ T cells derived from PBMCs. The chain's CDR3 is CASSFAPGQGDAGELFF. CDR3 DNA sequence: TGTGCCAGCAGCTTCGCCCCGGGACAGGGAGATGCCGGGGAGCTGTTTTTT.